These T cell receptor beta chains were read from a single sample in a study of shared clonotypes between healthy human individuals. The data were produced by immunoSEQ multiplex PCR, yet TCRdb's version contains in-frame clones alone and is incomplete. This sample carries almost 700,000 clones, about 90% of them seen once, and the ten largest clones take about a quarter. Sequencing was done on a sample of naive CD8+ T cells sorted from blood. Receptor source: a man aged 25 to 40 in good health. CDR3s leave out the opening cysteine and the closing phenylalanine or tryptophan. Each record gives: V gene, clone size, J gene, CDR3 protein. The listing skips clone size in some rows; elsewhere it reads once, few, many or a size class.

V gene: TRBV10-3; clone size: .; J gene: TRBJ2-7; CDR3 protein: AISDRFTYEQY
V gene: TRBV18; clone size: .; J gene: TRBJ2-1; CDR3 protein: ASTQGARRIERAYNEQF
V gene: TRBV9; clone size: .; J gene: TRBJ2-1; CDR3 protein: ASSVSSGRYYNEQF
V gene: TRBV28; clone size: .; J gene: TRBJ2-6; CDR3 protein: ASSLSGANVLT
V gene: TRBV7-6; clone size: .; J gene: TRBJ2-3; CDR3 protein: ASSLGTSGRVTDTQY
V gene: TRBV7-2; clone size: .; J gene: TRBJ2-2; CDR3 protein: ASSSPRGLNTGELF
V gene: TRBV5-4; clone size: .; J gene: TRBJ2-1; CDR3 protein: ASSGETDEQF
V gene: TRBV5-6; clone size: once; J gene: TRBJ2-3; CDR3 protein: ASSNPGSSTDTQY
V gene: TRBV28; clone size: .; J gene: TRBJ1-1; CDR3 protein: ASSSPAARTEAF
V gene: TRBV9; clone size: once; J gene: TRBJ2-1; CDR3 protein: ASTLSAVAYNEQF
V gene: TRBV2; clone size: .; J gene: TRBJ1-3; CDR3 protein: ASSATADSGNTIY
V gene: TRBV30; clone size: .; J gene: TRBJ2-7; CDR3 protein: AWSSPTSGRLEQY
V gene: TRBV12-2; clone size: .; J gene: TRBJ2-1; CDR3 protein: ASRPRGPGAKCNEQF
V gene: TRBV29-1; clone size: .; J gene: TRBJ2-7; CDR3 protein: SVGGTSGSYEQY
V gene: TRBV11-3; clone size: .; J gene: TRBJ2-1; CDR3 protein: ASSDGYNEQF
V gene: TRBV7-2; clone size: .; J gene: TRBJ2-7; CDR3 protein: ASSLVHSPEIFYEQY
V gene: TRBV7-9; clone size: few; J gene: TRBJ1-2; CDR3 protein: ASSFGQDDYWGYT
V gene: TRBV6-5; clone size: .; J gene: TRBJ2-1; CDR3 protein: ASSSPRSGVDEQF
V gene: TRBV27; clone size: .; J gene: TRBJ2-7; CDR3 protein: ASKPMGDQWDEQY
V gene: TRBV19; clone size: .; J gene: TRBJ1-1; CDR3 protein: ASSIGGNTEAF
V gene: TRBV10-1; clone size: .; J gene: TRBJ2-7; CDR3 protein: ASSESVGSSYEQY
V gene: TRBV6-6; clone size: once; J gene: TRBJ2-3; CDR3 protein: ASSPGVHTDTQY
V gene: TRBV28; clone size: .; J gene: TRBJ2-5; CDR3 protein: ASSWGLAGGWETQY
V gene: TRBV6-6; clone size: .; J gene: TRBJ2-5; CDR3 protein: ASSYSRGGNQETQY
V gene: TRBV7-9; clone size: once; J gene: TRBJ2-1; CDR3 protein: ASSLAGTGDEQF
V gene: TRBV28; clone size: .; J gene: TRBJ2-1; CDR3 protein: ASSPPLEISYNEQF
V gene: TRBV29-1; clone size: .; J gene: TRBJ2-7; CDR3 protein: SVGAGPTYEQY
V gene: TRBV5-8; clone size: .; J gene: TRBJ1-5; CDR3 protein: ASSLAGRSEGAPQH
V gene: TRBV7-6; clone size: .; J gene: TRBJ1-3; CDR3 protein: ASSLAEGLNTIY
V gene: TRBV27; clone size: once; J gene: TRBJ2-5; CDR3 protein: ASSYVQGQETQY
V gene: TRBV27; clone size: .; J gene: TRBJ2-7; CDR3 protein: ASSQTSGRDEQY
V gene: TRBV6-1; clone size: .; J gene: TRBJ2-7; CDR3 protein: ASSVRDYLSSYEQY
V gene: TRBV7-9; clone size: few; J gene: TRBJ1-5; CDR3 protein: ASSYTDSNQPQH
V gene: TRBV19; clone size: .; J gene: TRBJ2-6; CDR3 protein: ASSQLPGTGVVGANVLT
V gene: TRBV6-6; clone size: .; J gene: TRBJ2-3; CDR3 protein: ASRGQGSTDTQY
V gene: TRBV5-1; clone size: .; J gene: TRBJ2-1; CDR3 protein: ASSFNTGMTYNEQF
V gene: TRBV29-1; clone size: .; J gene: TRBJ2-7; CDR3 protein: SVEKDGPYEQY
V gene: TRBV11-2; clone size: .; J gene: TRBJ2-7; CDR3 protein: ASSLLDHSYEQY
V gene: TRBV5-1; clone size: .; J gene: TRBJ2-7; CDR3 protein: ASSYNDWRSYEQY
V gene: TRBV4-1; clone size: .; J gene: TRBJ2-4; CDR3 protein: ASSQLGIPNIQY
V gene: TRBV27; clone size: .; J gene: TRBJ1-1; CDR3 protein: ASSPPPDRLYAEAF
V gene: TRBV7-8; clone size: .; J gene: TRBJ2-1; CDR3 protein: ASSLMSGGLYNEQF